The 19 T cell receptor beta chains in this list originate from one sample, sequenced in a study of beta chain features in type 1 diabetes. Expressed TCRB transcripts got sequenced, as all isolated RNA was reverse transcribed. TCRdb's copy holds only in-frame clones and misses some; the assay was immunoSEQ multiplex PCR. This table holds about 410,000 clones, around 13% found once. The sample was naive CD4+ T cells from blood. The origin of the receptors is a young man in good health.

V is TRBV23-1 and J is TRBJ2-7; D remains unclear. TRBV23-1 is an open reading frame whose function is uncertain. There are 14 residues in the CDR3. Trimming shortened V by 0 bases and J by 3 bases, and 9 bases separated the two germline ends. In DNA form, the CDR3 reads TGCGCCAGCAGTCAATCTAAGCCCTACTACGAGCAGTACTTC. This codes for CASSQSKPYYEQYF.

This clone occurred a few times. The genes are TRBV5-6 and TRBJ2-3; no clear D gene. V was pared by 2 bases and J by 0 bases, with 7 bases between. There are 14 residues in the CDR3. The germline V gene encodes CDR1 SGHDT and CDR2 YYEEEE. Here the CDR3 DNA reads TGTGCCAGCAGCTTTCTCGGGAGCACAGATACGCAGTATTTT. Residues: CASSFLGSTDTQYF.

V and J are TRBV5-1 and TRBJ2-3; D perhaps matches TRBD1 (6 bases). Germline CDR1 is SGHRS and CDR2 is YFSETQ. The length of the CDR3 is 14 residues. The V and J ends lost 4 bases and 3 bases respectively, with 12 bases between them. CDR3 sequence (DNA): TGCGCCAGCAGCCACCGGACAGATACAGATACGCAGTATTTT. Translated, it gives CASSHRTDTDTQYF.

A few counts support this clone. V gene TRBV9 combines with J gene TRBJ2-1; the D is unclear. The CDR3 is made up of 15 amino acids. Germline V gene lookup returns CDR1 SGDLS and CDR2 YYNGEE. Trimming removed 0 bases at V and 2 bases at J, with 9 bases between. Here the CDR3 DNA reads TGTGCCAGCAGCGTAGAAGGAGAGCCCTACAATGAGCAGTTCTTC. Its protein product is CASSVEGEPYNEQFF.

The CDR3 DNA sequence: TGCAGCGTCCCCGGACAGGCCCCCAATGCTGGGGCCAACGTCCTGACTTTC. This translates into CSVPGQAPNAGANVLTF. The chain recombines TRBV29-1 with TRBJ2-6, with TRBD1 matching over 7 bases. With 6 bases clipped from V and 2 bases from J, the junction kept 13 bases outside the gene matches. This CDR3 is 17 amino acids long. Looked up from germline, CDR1 is SQVTM and CDR2 is ANQGSEA. Using reference TRBV29-1 and TRBJ2-6 for the parts outside the CDR3, the full variable domain is SAVISQKPSRDICQRGTSLTIQCQVDSQVTMMFWYRQQPGQSLTLIATANQGSEATYESGFVIDKFPISRPNLTFSTLTVSNMSPEDSSIYLCSVPGQAPNAGANVLTFGAGSRLTVL.

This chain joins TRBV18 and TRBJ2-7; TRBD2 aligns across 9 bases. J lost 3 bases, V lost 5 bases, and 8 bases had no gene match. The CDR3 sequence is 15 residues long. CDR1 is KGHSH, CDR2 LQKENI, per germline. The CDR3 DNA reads TGTGCCAGCTCATCTCTAGCGGGATCTCACTACGAGCAGTACGTC. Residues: CASSSLAGSHYEQYV.

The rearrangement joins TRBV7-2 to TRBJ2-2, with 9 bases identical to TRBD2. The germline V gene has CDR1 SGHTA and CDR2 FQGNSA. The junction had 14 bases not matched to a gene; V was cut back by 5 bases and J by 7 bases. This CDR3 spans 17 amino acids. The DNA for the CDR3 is TGTGCCAGCAGCCCCGCAGGCCGGCTAGCGGGGAACGGGGAGCTGTTTTTT. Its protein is CASSPAGRLAGNGELFF.

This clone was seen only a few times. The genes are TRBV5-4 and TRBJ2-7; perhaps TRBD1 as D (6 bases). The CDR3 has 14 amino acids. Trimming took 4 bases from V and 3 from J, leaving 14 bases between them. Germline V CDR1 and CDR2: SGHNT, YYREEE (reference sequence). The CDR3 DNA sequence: TGTGCCAGCAGCAGAGAAACAGGGTTCTACGAGCAGTACTTC. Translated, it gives CASSRETGFYEQYF.

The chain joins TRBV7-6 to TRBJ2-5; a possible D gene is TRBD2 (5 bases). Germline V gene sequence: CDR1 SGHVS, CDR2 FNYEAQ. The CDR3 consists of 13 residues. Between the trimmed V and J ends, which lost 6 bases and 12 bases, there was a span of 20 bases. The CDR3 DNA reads TGTGCCAGCAGTTTAATTAGATTCGGGGTTGAGTACTTC. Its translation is CASSLIRFGVEYF.

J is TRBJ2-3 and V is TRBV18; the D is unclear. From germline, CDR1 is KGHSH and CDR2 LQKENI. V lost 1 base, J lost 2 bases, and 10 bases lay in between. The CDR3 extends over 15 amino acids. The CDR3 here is CASSPRPAITDTQYF. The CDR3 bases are TGTGCCAGCTCACCACGCCCAGCGATCACAGATACGCAGTATTTT.

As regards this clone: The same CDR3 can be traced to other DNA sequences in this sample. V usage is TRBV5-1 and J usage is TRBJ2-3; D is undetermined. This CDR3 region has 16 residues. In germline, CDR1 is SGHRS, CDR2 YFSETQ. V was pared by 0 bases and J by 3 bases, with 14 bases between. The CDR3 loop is CASSLEGGAGTDTQYF. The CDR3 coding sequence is TGCGCCAGCAGCTTGGAGGGCGGCGCCGGAACAGATACGCAGTATTTT.

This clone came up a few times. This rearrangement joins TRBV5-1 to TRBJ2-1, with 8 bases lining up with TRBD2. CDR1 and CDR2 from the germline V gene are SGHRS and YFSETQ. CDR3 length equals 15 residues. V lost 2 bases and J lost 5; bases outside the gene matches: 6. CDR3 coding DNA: TGCGCCAGCAGCTTCAGCGGGAGTAGGGACAATGAGCAGTTCTTC. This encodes CASSFSGSRDNEQFF. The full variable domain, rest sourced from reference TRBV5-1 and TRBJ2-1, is KAGVTQTPRYLIKTRGQQVTLSCSPISGHRSVSWYQQTPGQGLQFLFEYFSETQRNKGNFPGRFSGRQFSNSRSEMNVSTLELGDSALYLCASSFSGSRDNEQFFGPGTRLTVL.

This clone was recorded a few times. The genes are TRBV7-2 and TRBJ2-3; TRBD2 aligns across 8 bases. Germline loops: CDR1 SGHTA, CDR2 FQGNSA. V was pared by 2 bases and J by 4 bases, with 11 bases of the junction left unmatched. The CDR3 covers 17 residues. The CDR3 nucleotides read TGTGCCAGCAGCTTAAGTATCCCCCAGCGGGGGTCAGATACGCAGTATTTT. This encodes CASSLSIPQRGSDTQYF.

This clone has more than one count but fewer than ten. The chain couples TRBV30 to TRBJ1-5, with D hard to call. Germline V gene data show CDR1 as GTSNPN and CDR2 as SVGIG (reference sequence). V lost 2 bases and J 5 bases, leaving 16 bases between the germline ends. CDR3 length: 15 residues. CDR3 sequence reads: CAWSRNFRNDQPQHF. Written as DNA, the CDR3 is TGTGCCTGGAGTCGGAATTTTCGGAACGATCAGCCCCAGCATTTT.

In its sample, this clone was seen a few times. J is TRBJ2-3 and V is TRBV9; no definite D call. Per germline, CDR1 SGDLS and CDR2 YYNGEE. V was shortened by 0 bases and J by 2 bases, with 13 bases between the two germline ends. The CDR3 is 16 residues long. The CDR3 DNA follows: TGTGCCAGCAGCGTAGTTGTTGGCGTACCCACAGATACGCAGTATTTT. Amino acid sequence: CASSVVVGVPTDTQYF.

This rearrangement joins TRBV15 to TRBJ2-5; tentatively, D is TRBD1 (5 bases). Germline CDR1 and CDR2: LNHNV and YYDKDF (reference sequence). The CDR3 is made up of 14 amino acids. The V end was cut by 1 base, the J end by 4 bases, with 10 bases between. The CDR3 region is CATSRVGAGETQYF. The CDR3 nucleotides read TGTGCCACCAGCAGAGTAGGGGCTGGAGAGACCCAGTACTTC.

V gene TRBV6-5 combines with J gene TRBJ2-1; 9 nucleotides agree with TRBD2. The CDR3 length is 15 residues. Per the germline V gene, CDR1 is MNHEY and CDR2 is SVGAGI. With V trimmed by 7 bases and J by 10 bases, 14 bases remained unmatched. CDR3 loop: CASTSAGGERNEQFF. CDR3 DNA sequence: TGTGCCAGCACTTCGGCGGGAGGGGAGCGGAACGAGCAGTTCTTC.

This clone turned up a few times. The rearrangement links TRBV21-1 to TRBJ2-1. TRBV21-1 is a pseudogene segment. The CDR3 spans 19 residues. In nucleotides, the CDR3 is TGTGCCAGCAGCAAAGCCCGACTAGACAGGTTACAACTCCCCAATGAGCAGTTCTTC. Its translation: CASSKARLDRLQLPNEQFF.

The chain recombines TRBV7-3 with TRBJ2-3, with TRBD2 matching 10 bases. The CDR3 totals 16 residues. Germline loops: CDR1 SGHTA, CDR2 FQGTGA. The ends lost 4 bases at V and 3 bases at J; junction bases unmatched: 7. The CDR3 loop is CASSSLAGGPTDTQYF. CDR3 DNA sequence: TGTGCCAGCAGCTCCTTAGCGGGAGGACCTACAGATACGCAGTATTTT.